The rows below give T cell receptor beta chains drawn from one sample of a study of blood T cell repertoires in COVID-19. This table comes from immunoSEQ multiplex PCR, and its TCRdb copy is limited to in-frame clones, with some not included. The sample holds 200,000 to 250,000 clones, about 84% seen once. The specimen was PBMCs or T cells enriched from blood (not recorded which). The receptors shown here come from a woman in her forties or fifties who had recovered from COVID-19. CDR3s include the opening cysteine and the closing phenylalanine or tryptophan. Fields, in order: V gene, D gene, clone size, J gene, CDR3 protein, CDR3 DNA. D genes are given only for firm matches. Only some rows state a clone size, as once, few, many or a class for expanded clones.

v_gene: TRBV5-1; d_gene: TRBD1; abundance: .; j_gene: TRBJ1-5; CDR3aa: CASSLGTGAAQPQHF; CDR3nt: TGCGCCAGCAGCTTAGGGACAGGGGCTGCTCAGCCCCAGCATTTT
v_gene: TRBV2; d_gene: .; abundance: .; j_gene: TRBJ1-1; CDR3aa: CASSDGGGNTEAFF; CDR3nt: TGTGCCAGCAGTGATGGGGGAGGGAACACTGAAGCTTTCTTT
v_gene: TRBV18; d_gene: TRBD2; abundance: few; j_gene: TRBJ2-3; CDR3aa: CASSPTSGASTDTQYF; CDR3nt: TGTGCCAGCTCACCAACGAGCGGGGCCAGCACAGATACGCAGTATTTT
v_gene: TRBV5-1; d_gene: TRBD1; abundance: .; j_gene: TRBJ1-2; CDR3aa: CASSPGTGRDGYTF; CDR3nt: TGCGCCAGCAGCCCCGGGACAGGGAGGGATGGCTACACCTTC
v_gene: TRBV19; d_gene: .; abundance: .; j_gene: TRBJ2-2; CDR3aa: CASQGTNTGELFF; CDR3nt: TGTGCCAGCCAGGGGACAAACACCGGGGAGCTGTTTTTT
v_gene: TRBV18; d_gene: .; abundance: .; j_gene: TRBJ2-3; CDR3aa: CASSLTRGPKDTQYF; CDR3nt: TGTGCCAGCTCACTTACGCGGGGGCCCAAAGATACGCAGTATTTT
v_gene: TRBV6-1; d_gene: TRBD1; abundance: once; j_gene: TRBJ1-4; CDR3aa: CASSDRPGQPEKLFF; CDR3nt: TGTGCCAGCAGTGACCGACCGGGACAGCCTGAAAAACTGTTTTTT
v_gene: TRBV19; d_gene: TRBD1; abundance: .; j_gene: TRBJ2-7; CDR3aa: CASSIGGGPYEQYF; CDR3nt: TGTGCCAGTAGTATAGGAGGGGGCCCCTACGAGCAGTACTTC
v_gene: TRBV28; d_gene: TRBD1; abundance: .; j_gene: TRBJ2-2; CDR3aa: CASSPYGGQGRELFF; CDR3nt: TGTGCCAGCAGTCCGTACGGGGGACAGGGCCGGGAGCTGTTTTTT
v_gene: TRBV4-2; d_gene: TRBD2; abundance: .; j_gene: TRBJ2-3; CDR3aa: CASSQDRDYIGTSGRAADTQYF; CDR3nt: TGTGCCAGCAGCCAAGATCGGGACTACATCGGGACTAGCGGGAGGGCCGCCGATACGCAGTATTTT
v_gene: TRBV25-1; d_gene: TRBD1; abundance: .; j_gene: TRBJ2-2; CDR3aa: CASSSPGTVRGELFF; CDR3nt: TGTGCCAGCAGTTCCCCCGGGACAGTAAGGGGGGAGCTGTTTTTT
v_gene: TRBV5-1; d_gene: .; abundance: .; j_gene: TRBJ1-6; CDR3aa: CASSLDSNSYNSPLHF; CDR3nt: TGCGCCAGCAGCTTAGACTCGAACTCCTATAATTCACCCCTCCACTTT
v_gene: TRBV12-3/TRBV12-4; d_gene: .; abundance: .; j_gene: TRBJ1-2; CDR3aa: CASSFRVGRGYTF; CDR3nt: TGTGCCAGCAGTTTCCGGGTCGGCCGGGGCTACACCTTC
v_gene: TRBV11-3; d_gene: .; abundance: .; j_gene: TRBJ2-4; CDR3aa: CASSLDSAGLIQYF; CDR3nt: TGTGCCAGCAGCTTAGATTCGGCAGGGCTTATTCAGTACTTC
v_gene: TRBV28; d_gene: TRBD2; abundance: .; j_gene: TRBJ2-7; CDR3aa: CASSFMASGRTRLEQYF; CDR3nt: TGTGCCAGCAGTTTCATGGCTAGCGGGAGGACCAGACTCGAGCAGTACTTC
v_gene: TRBV4-2; d_gene: TRBD1; abundance: .; j_gene: TRBJ2-7; CDR3aa: CASSQATGVSYEQYF; CDR3nt: TGTGCCAGCAGCCAAGCCACAGGGGTCTCCTACGAGCAGTACTTC
v_gene: TRBV20-1; d_gene: .; abundance: .; j_gene: TRBJ1-4; CDR3aa: CSASSWRGREKLFF; CDR3nt: TGCAGTGCTAGTTCCTGGCGGGGGCGGGAAAAACTGTTTTTT
v_gene: TRBV9; d_gene: TRBD1; abundance: .; j_gene: TRBJ2-7; CDR3aa: CASSAGTGGGEQYF; CDR3nt: TGTGCCAGCAGCGCCGGGACAGGGGGCGGCGAGCAGTACTTC
v_gene: TRBV25-1; d_gene: TRBD2; abundance: .; j_gene: TRBJ2-1; CDR3aa: CASSEGLAGEGYNEQFF; CDR3nt: TGTGCCAGCAGTGAGGGACTAGCGGGAGAGGGGTACAATGAGCAGTTCTTC
v_gene: TRBV5-4; d_gene: .; abundance: few; j_gene: TRBJ2-7; CDR3aa: CASSLFGGSYEQYF; CDR3nt: TGTGCCAGCAGCTTGTTTGGGGGGTCCTACGAGCAGTACTTC
v_gene: TRBV25-1; d_gene: .; abundance: few; j_gene: TRBJ1-1; CDR3aa: CASSGGGTEAFF; CDR3nt: TGTGCCAGCAGTGGAGGGGGCACTGAAGCTTTCTTT
v_gene: TRBV7-2; d_gene: .; abundance: .; j_gene: TRBJ1-1; CDR3aa: CASSLQGQQNTEAFF; CDR3nt: TGTGCCAGCAGCTTACAAGGACAGCAGAACACTGAAGCTTTCTTT
v_gene: TRBV5-6; d_gene: TRBD1; abundance: .; j_gene: TRBJ2-7; CDR3aa: CASSWTGFEQYF; CDR3nt: TGTGCCAGCAGCTGGACAGGGTTCGAGCAGTACTTC
v_gene: TRBV9; d_gene: TRBD1; abundance: .; j_gene: TRBJ2-7; CDR3aa: CASSLRQGYEQYF; CDR3nt: TGTGCCAGCAGCTTACGACAGGGCTACGAGCAGTACTTC
v_gene: TRBV6-5; d_gene: .; abundance: .; j_gene: TRBJ1-2; CDR3aa: CASYPGHPNYGYTF; CDR3nt: TGTGCCAGCTATCCGGGACATCCTAACTATGGCTACACCTTC
v_gene: TRBV7-3; d_gene: .; abundance: .; j_gene: TRBJ2-3; CDR3aa: CASSLPGTDTQYF; CDR3nt: TGTGCCAGCAGCCTCCCCGGCACAGATACGCAGTATTTT
v_gene: TRBV11-3; d_gene: .; abundance: .; j_gene: TRBJ1-4; CDR3aa: CASSLSGSNEKLFF; CDR3nt: TGTGCCAGCAGCTTGAGCGGGTCTAATGAAAAACTGTTTTTT
v_gene: TRBV7-8; d_gene: TRBD1; abundance: .; j_gene: TRBJ1-1; CDR3aa: CASSLADRGSTEAFF; CDR3nt: TGTGCCAGCAGCTTAGCGGACAGGGGAAGCACTGAAGCTTTCTTT
v_gene: TRBV7-8; d_gene: .; abundance: .; j_gene: TRBJ1-5; CDR3aa: CASSLVGGLGSNQPQHF; CDR3nt: TGTGCCAGCAGCTTAGTGGGAGGGCTTGGGAGCAATCAGCCCCAGCATTTT
v_gene: TRBV5-1; d_gene: TRBD2; abundance: once; j_gene: TRBJ2-7; CDR3aa: CASSLARLAQSSYEQYF; CDR3nt: TGCGCCAGCAGCTTGGCCCGACTAGCGCAGAGCTCCTACGAGCAGTACTTC
v_gene: TRBV5-4; d_gene: .; abundance: once; j_gene: TRBJ1-2; CDR3aa: CASSSGQSFTYGYTF; CDR3nt: TGTGCCAGCAGCTCTGGACAGTCCTTTACCTATGGCTACACCTTC
v_gene: TRBV30; d_gene: TRBD2; abundance: .; j_gene: TRBJ2-1; CDR3aa: CAWSGLAGGYEQFF; CDR3nt: TGTGCCTGGAGTGGACTAGCGGGGGGCTATGAGCAGTTCTTC
v_gene: TRBV3-1/TRBV3-2; d_gene: TRBD1; abundance: .; j_gene: TRBJ1-4; CDR3aa: CASSLRQGEEKLFF; CDR3nt: TGTGCCAGCAGCCTCAGACAGGGGGAGGAAAAACTGTTTTTT
v_gene: TRBV5-1; d_gene: .; abundance: .; j_gene: TRBJ1-1; CDR3aa: CASSLDMNREAFF; CDR3nt: TGCGCCAGCAGCTTGGACATGAACCGAGAAGCTTTCTTT
v_gene: TRBV6-5; d_gene: .; abundance: .; j_gene: TRBJ1-1; CDR3aa: CASSYSGASEAFF; CDR3nt: TGTGCCAGCAGTTACTCAGGGGCCTCTGAAGCTTTCTTT
v_gene: TRBV6-5; d_gene: .; abundance: .; j_gene: TRBJ1-5; CDR3aa: CASRRGDQPQHF; CDR3nt: TGTGCCAGCAGACGCGGTGACCAGCCCCAGCATTTT
v_gene: TRBV9; d_gene: TRBD1; abundance: .; j_gene: TRBJ2-7; CDR3aa: CASSVGTGPGYEQYF; CDR3nt: TGTGCCAGCAGCGTAGGGACAGGACCTGGCTACGAGCAGTACTTC
v_gene: TRBV4-1; d_gene: .; abundance: .; j_gene: TRBJ1-2; CDR3aa: CASSQDGGASLGYTF; CDR3nt: TGCGCCAGCAGCCAAGATGGAGGGGCTTCATTAGGCTACACCTTC
v_gene: TRBV6-2/TRBV6-3; d_gene: .; abundance: .; j_gene: TRBJ2-5; CDR3aa: CASSYAREIETQYF; CDR3nt: TGTGCCAGCAGTTACGCCAGGGAAATAGAGACCCAGTACTTC
v_gene: TRBV19; d_gene: TRBD1; abundance: .; j_gene: TRBJ1-1; CDR3aa: CASSIGLNRGLTEAFF; CDR3nt: TGTGCCAGTAGTATAGGTTTAAACAGGGGCCTCACTGAAGCTTTCTTT
v_gene: TRBV30; d_gene: .; abundance: .; j_gene: TRBJ2-5; CDR3aa: CAWSVQQGSGRETQYF; CDR3nt: TGTGCCTGGAGTGTACAGCAGGGTTCCGGAAGGGAGACCCAGTACTTC
v_gene: TRBV27; d_gene: .; abundance: .; j_gene: TRBJ1-3; CDR3aa: CASSDLGGNTIYF; CDR3nt: TGTGCCAGCAGTGACTTAGGTGGAAACACCATATATTTT
v_gene: TRBV5-4; d_gene: TRBD1; abundance: .; j_gene: TRBJ1-2; CDR3aa: CASSSSLGTGAYGYTF; CDR3nt: TGTGCCAGCAGCTCCAGCCTTGGGACAGGGGCGTATGGCTACACCTTC
v_gene: TRBV7-3; d_gene: TRBD2; abundance: .; j_gene: TRBJ2-1; CDR3aa: CASSLERGARSEQFF; CDR3nt: TGTGCCAGCAGCTTAGAGCGGGGGGCCCGAAGTGAGCAGTTCTTC
v_gene: TRBV3-1/TRBV3-2; d_gene: .; abundance: .; j_gene: TRBJ2-3; CDR3aa: CASSQERGSGGNTDTQYF; CDR3nt: TGTGCCAGCAGCCAAGAAAGGGGGTCAGGGGGGAACACAGATACGCAGTATTTT
v_gene: TRBV25-1; d_gene: .; abundance: .; j_gene: TRBJ1-1; CDR3aa: CASSESRGTEAFF; CDR3nt: TGTGCCAGCAGTGAATCAAGGGGCACTGAAGCTTTCTTT
v_gene: TRBV7-2; d_gene: TRBD2; abundance: .; j_gene: TRBJ2-2; CDR3aa: CASGLGGRFHGELFF; CDR3nt: TGTGCCAGCGGCTTGGGGGGGAGGTTTCACGGGGAGCTGTTTTTT
v_gene: TRBV18; d_gene: .; abundance: .; j_gene: TRBJ2-3; CDR3aa: CASSPFRGQGLTQYF; CDR3nt: TGTGCCAGCTCACCATTCAGGGGCCAGGGGTTGACGCAGTATTTT
v_gene: TRBV19; d_gene: .; abundance: .; j_gene: TRBJ1-6; CDR3aa: CASSTTALGNSPLHF; CDR3nt: TGTGCCAGTAGTACGACAGCGTTGGGTAATTCACCCCTCCACTTT
v_gene: TRBV20-1; d_gene: .; abundance: once; j_gene: TRBJ2-1; CDR3aa: CSANRVNEQFF; CDR3nt: TGCAGTGCTAACAGGGTCAATGAGCAGTTCTTC
v_gene: TRBV28; d_gene: TRBD2; abundance: .; j_gene: TRBJ2-7; CDR3aa: CASSSGTSGRWYEQYF; CDR3nt: TGTGCCAGCAGTTCCGGGACTAGCGGGAGGTGGTACGAGCAGTACTTC
v_gene: TRBV5-1; d_gene: TRBD2; abundance: .; j_gene: TRBJ2-1; CDR3aa: CASSLQRGAHEQFF; CDR3nt: TGCGCCAGCAGCTTGCAGCGGGGGGCCCATGAGCAGTTCTTC
v_gene: TRBV21-1; d_gene: .; abundance: .; j_gene: TRBJ1-1; CDR3aa: CASSKEGRGPKTNTEAFF; CDR3nt: TGTGCCAGCAGCAAAGAGGGCAGGGGCCCTAAAACGAACACTGAAGCTTTCTTT
v_gene: TRBV12-5; d_gene: .; abundance: .; j_gene: TRBJ2-5; CDR3aa: CASGSGTLPQETQYF; CDR3nt: TGTGCTAGTGGTTCCGGGACATTACCTCAAGAGACCCAGTACTTC